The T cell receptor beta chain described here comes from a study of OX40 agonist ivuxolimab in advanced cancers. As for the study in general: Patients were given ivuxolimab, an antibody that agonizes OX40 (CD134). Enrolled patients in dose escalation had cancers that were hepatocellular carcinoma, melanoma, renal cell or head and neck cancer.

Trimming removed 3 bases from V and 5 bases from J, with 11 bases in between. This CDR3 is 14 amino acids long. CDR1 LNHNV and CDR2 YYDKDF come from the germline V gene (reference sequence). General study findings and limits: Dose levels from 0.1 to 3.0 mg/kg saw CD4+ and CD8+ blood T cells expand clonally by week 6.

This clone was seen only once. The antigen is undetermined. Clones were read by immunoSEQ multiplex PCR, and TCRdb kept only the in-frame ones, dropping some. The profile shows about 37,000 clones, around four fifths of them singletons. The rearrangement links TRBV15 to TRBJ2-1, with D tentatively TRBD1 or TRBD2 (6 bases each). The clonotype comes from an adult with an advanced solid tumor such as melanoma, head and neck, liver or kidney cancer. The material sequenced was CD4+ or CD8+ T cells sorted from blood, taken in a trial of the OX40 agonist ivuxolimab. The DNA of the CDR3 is TGTGCCACCAGCAGTGGGGGGCACAACAATGAGCAGTTCTTC. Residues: CATSSGGHNNEQFF.